The sample holds a few counts of the clone carrying this T cell receptor (beta chain). Trimming at V came to 5 bases and at J to 3 bases, leaving 9 bases not matched to a gene. In germline, CDR1 is SGHTA, CDR2 FQGTGA. The CDR3 is 16 residues long. This entry comes from a study of T-cell reconstitution after alpha-beta-depleted transplantation in children. Preparation of the TCRbeta library involved a method that used unique molecular identifiers. Via MiXCR, TCRdb re-called the PCR reads, giving one row per CDR3 protein. Counted here are about 610,000 distinct CDR3 sequences, over 9.5% occurring once; the ten biggest clones make up 4%.

This clonotype was obtained from a human donor who donated a stem cell graft to a child with acute myeloid leukemia. J is TRBJ2-3 and V is TRBV7-3; 9 bases map to TRBD2. The specimen was PBMCs from the stem cell graft donor, collected from the stem cell graft. This CDR3 is CASSPHPGLATDTQYF. The DNA of the CDR3 is TGTGCCAGCAGCCCCCATCCGGGACTAGCAACAGATACGCAGTATTTT.